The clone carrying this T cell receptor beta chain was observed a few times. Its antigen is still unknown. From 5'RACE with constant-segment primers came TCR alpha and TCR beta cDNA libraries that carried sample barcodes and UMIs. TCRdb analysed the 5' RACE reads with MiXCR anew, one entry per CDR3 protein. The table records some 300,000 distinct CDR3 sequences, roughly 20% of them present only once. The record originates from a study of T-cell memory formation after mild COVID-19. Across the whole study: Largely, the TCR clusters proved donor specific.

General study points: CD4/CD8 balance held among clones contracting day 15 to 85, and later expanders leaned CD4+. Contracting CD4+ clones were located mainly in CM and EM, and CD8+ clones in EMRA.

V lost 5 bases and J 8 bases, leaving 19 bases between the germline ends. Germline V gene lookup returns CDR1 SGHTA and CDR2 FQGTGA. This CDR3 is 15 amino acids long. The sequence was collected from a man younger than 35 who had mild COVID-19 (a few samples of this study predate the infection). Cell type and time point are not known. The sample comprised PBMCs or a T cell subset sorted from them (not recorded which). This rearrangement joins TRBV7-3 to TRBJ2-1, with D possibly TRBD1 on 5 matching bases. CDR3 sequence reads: CASSALGALGDEQFF. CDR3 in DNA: TGTGCCAGCAGCGCTCTTGGGGCATTGGGTGATGAGCAGTTCTTC.